The 32 T cell receptor beta chains presented below share a single source sample, sequenced in a study of cytomegalovirus exposure and HLA in healthy donors. Both 60 Vbeta primers and 13 Jbeta primers went into the PCR. Some clones are missing from TCRdb's copy, which holds only in-frame ones; the method was immunoSEQ multiplex PCR. Found here are 100,000 or so clones, more than 80% of them singletons; the top ten hold about 3.6%. Material for sequencing was PBMCs. The receptors here all came from a man aged 25 to 45 in good health and CMV-seronegative.

CDR3 coding DNA: TGTGCCAGTAGTAGCCGAGGCAGGGTAAACGCCGGGGAGCTGTTTTTT. Translated, it gives CASSSRGRVNAGELFF. J is TRBJ2-2 and V is TRBV19, with D possibly being TRBD1 (5 bases). V lost 4 bases to trimming and J lost 6 bases, with 18 bases between them. CDR1 and CDR2 from the germline V gene are LNHDA and SQIVND (reference sequence). The CDR3 runs 16 residues. Based on the CDR3 plus reference TRBV19 and TRBJ2-2, the full variable domain is DGGITQSPKYLFRKEGQNVTLSCEQNLNHDAMYWYRQDPGQGLRLIYYSQIVNDFQKGDIAEGYSVSREKKESFPLTVTSAQKNPTAFYLCASSSRGRVNAGELFFGEGSRLTVL.

This clone appeared once. V and J are TRBV27 and TRBJ1-5; 11 nucleotides agree with TRBD1. This CDR3 has 15 amino acids. The V and J ends lost 8 bases and 4 bases, in that order; junction bases with no gene match: 7. The germline V gene encodes CDR1 MNHEY and CDR2 SMNVEV (reference sequence). CDR3 in DNA: TGTGCCAGCGGCGGGACAGGGGGTTCAAATCAGCCCCAGCATTTT. Its translation is CASGGTGGSNQPQHF.

This chain links TRBV19 with TRBJ2-2, with TRBD2 as a possible D gene (6 bases). The V gene lost 6 bases and the J gene lost 7 bases, with 15 bases spanning the gap. The germline gives CDR1 LNHDA, CDR2 SQIVND (reference sequence). This CDR3 has 14 amino acids. CDR3 protein: CASREGLDIGELFF. As DNA, the CDR3 is TGTGCCAGTAGGGAGGGGTTGGACATCGGGGAGCTGTTTTTT.

The CDR3 DNA follows: TGTGCCTGGAGTGGGGTTGGGGGGAAACGTGGCTACACCTTC. It translates to CAWSGVGGKRGYTF. The V gene is TRBV30, the J gene TRBJ1-2; TRBD1 is a possible D gene (5 bases). CDR1 GTSNPN and CDR2 SVGIG come from the germline V gene (reference sequence). The ends were cut back, 1 base at V and 7 bases at J, with 16 bases in the middle. This CDR3 has 14 amino acids.

The J gene is TRBJ2-2, the V gene TRBV7-3, with 8 bases identical to TRBD2. V shed 5 bases, J shed 3 bases, and the junction held 2 bases outside the gene matches. The CDR3 covers 14 residues. Germline lookup yields CDR1 SGHTA and CDR2 FQGTGA. CDR3 coding DNA: TGTGCCAGCAGCCCAGCGGGGGACACCGGGGAGCTGTTTTTT. Translation: CASSPAGDTGELFF. Filled out from reference TRBV7-3 and TRBJ2-2, the complete variable domain reads GAGVSQTPSNKVTEKGKYVELRCDPISGHTALYWYRQSLGQGPEFLIYFQGTGAADDSGLPNDRFFAVRPEGSVSTLKIQRTERGDSAVYLCASSPAGDTGELFFGEGSRLTVL.

V usage is TRBV7-9 and J usage is TRBJ2-1, with a tentative D call TRBD2 (6 bases). V was trimmed by 5 bases and J by 3 bases, leaving 17 bases between them. CDR3 length: 16 amino acids. Germline CDR1 is SEHNR and CDR2 is FQNEAQ (reference sequence). CDR3 DNA: TGTGCCAGCAGCCCCCTCGGGACTTCTCTCTACAATGAGCAGTTCTTC. This codes for CASSPLGTSLYNEQFF.

The chain has TRBV9 and TRBJ1-3; D is unresolved. The length of the CDR3 is 13 residues. V was pared by 3 bases and J by 3 bases, with 7 bases between. Germline V gene data show CDR1 as SGDLS and CDR2 as YYNGEE. The CDR3 DNA reads TGTGCCAGCAGCGGAGATCTTGGAAACACCATATATTTT. Its protein product is CASSGDLGNTIYF.

Only one count was recorded for this clone. The chain recombines TRBV5-6 with TRBJ2-1; 7 positions match TRBD1. The CDR3 consists of 16 residues. V trimming: 6 bases; J trimming: 6 bases; junction bases outside the gene matches: 15. Germline V lookup: CDR1 SGHDT, CDR2 YYEEEE. In DNA form, the CDR3 reads TGTGCCAGCATCCTAGGGATCAGGGGGATTGGCAATGAGCAGTTCTTC. The encoded protein is CASILGIRGIGNEQFF.

This clone occurred a few times. The chain joins TRBV5-5 to TRBJ1-1, with D hard to call. V was trimmed by 4 bases and J by 0 bases, leaving 7 bases between them. Germline lookup yields CDR1 SGHKS and CDR2 YYEKEE (reference sequence). This CDR3 has 13 residues. In DNA, the CDR3 is TGTGCCAGCAGCCTTTATTTGAACACTGAAGCTTTCTTT. It codes for CASSLYLNTEAFF. The full variable domain, rest sourced from reference TRBV5-5 and TRBJ1-1, is DAGVTQSPTHLIKTRGQQVTLRCSPISGHKSVSWYQQVLGQGPQFIFQYYEKEERGRGNFPDRFSARQFPNYSSELNVNALLLGDSALYLCASSLYLNTEAFFGQGTRLTVV.

The chain's CDR3 is CASSTGTSGGRGTDTQYF. CDR3 DNA sequence: TGCGCCAGCAGCACCGGGACTAGCGGGGGAAGAGGGACAGATACGCAGTATTTT. The chain carries TRBV5-1 and TRBJ2-3, with 14 bases matching TRBD2. The germline CDR1 and CDR2 sequences are SGHRS and YFSETQ. The CDR3 has 18 residues. V lost 4 bases and J lost 3; bases outside the gene matches: 10.

In this sample, this clone turned up a few times. This chain joins TRBV27 and TRBJ2-1; 8 bases align to TRBD1. The germline V gene has CDR1 MNHEY and CDR2 SMNVEV (reference sequence). This CDR3 has 16 amino acids. V dropped 6 bases and J dropped 6; count of bases not matched to a gene: 13. The CDR3 bases are TGTGCCAGCAGCCTCTCCGGGCAGGGGGCTGCCAATGAGCAGTTCTTC. Its translation: CASSLSGQGAANEQFF.

V gene TRBV7-3 combines with J gene TRBJ2-1; 8 bases line up with TRBD1. Trimming took 1 base from V and 9 from J; bases not matched to a gene: 11. The CDR3 length is 16 residues. Germline CDR1 and CDR2: SGHTA and FQGTGA. In nucleotides, the CDR3 is TGTGCCAGCAGCTTAATAAGGGCAGGGGGCGCGAGTGAGCAGTTCTTC. Its protein product is CASSLIRAGGASEQFF.

The chain recombines TRBV7-2 with TRBJ2-3, with 8 bases lining up with TRBD1. The CDR3 is made up of 14 amino acids. V shed 6 bases and J 3 bases; nucleotides not matched to a gene: 5. Germline CDR1 SGHTA, CDR2 FQGNSA. This chain's CDR3 is CASSFRTGTDTQYF. In DNA, the CDR3 is TGTGCCAGCAGTTTTAGGACAGGGACAGATACGCAGTATTTT.

CDR3 loop: CASSLGGEAGFF. CDR3 DNA sequence: TGTGCCAGCAGCTTGGGGGGGGAGGCTGGGTTCTTC. The chain has TRBV7-9 and TRBJ2-1; 7 bases are shared with TRBD2. Germline loops: CDR1 SEHNR, CDR2 FQNEAQ (reference sequence). The CDR3 covers 12 residues. Unmatched junction bases numbered 8, after V lost 3 bases and J lost 15 bases.

The chain has TRBV19 and TRBJ2-5, with D possibly TRBD2 on 5 matching bases. The CDR3 consists of 13 residues. Deletions cut 5 bases from V and 3 bases from J, with 10 bases between. Germline loops: CDR1 LNHDA, CDR2 SQIVND (reference sequence). The CDR3 loop is CASSLLAEETQYF. The CDR3 nucleotides are TGTGCCAGTAGTCTGCTAGCCGAAGAGACCCAGTACTTC.

The count of this clone is one. The chain has TRBV28 and TRBJ1-5; D gene ambiguous. V lost 8 bases to trimming and J lost 1 base, with 6 bases between them. The length of the CDR3 is 12 residues. The germline V gene encodes CDR1 MDHEN and CDR2 SYDVKM. CDR3 nucleotide sequence: TGTGCCAGCCACGAGAGCAATCAGCCCCAGCATTTT. Encoded protein: CASHESNQPQHF.

The rearrangement joins TRBV4-3 to TRBJ1-1; D is possibly TRBD1 (5 bases). The germline V gene encodes CDR1 LGHNA and CDR2 YSLEER. V was clipped by 0 bases and J by 0 bases, with 11 bases between them. The CDR3 covers 16 residues. The CDR3 DNA is TGCGCCAGCAGCCAAGATCGTCCAGGGATGAACACTGAAGCTTTCTTT. Translation gives CASSQDRPGMNTEAFF.

This clone was observed once. The V call is TRBV25-1, the J call TRBJ1-1, with 12 bases lining up with TRBD1. The V and J ends lost 5 bases and 1 base, in that order; junction bases with no gene match: 11. Germline V lookup: CDR1 MGHDK, CDR2 SYGVNS. The CDR3 has 18 residues. The CDR3 DNA is TGTGCCAGCAGTCCCCGCCTGGGACAGGGGGCTCCGAACACTGAAGCTTTCTTT. It is translated as CASSPRLGQGAPNTEAFF.

This chain links TRBV7-2 with TRBJ2-3; 10 nucleotides line up with TRBD2. The CDR3 contains 12 residues. Losses at the gene ends were 3 bases for V and 13 bases for J; bases not matched to a gene: 4. The V gene's germline CDR1 is SGHTA and CDR2 FQGNSA. CDR3 protein: CASSLASGRKYF. As DNA, the CDR3 is TGTGCCAGCAGCTTGGCTAGCGGGAGAAAGTATTTT. Looking up the rest from reference TRBV7-2 and TRBJ2-3 gives the full variable domain: GAGVSQSPSNKVTEKGKDVELRCDPISGHTALYWYRQSLGQGLEFLIYFQGNSAPDKSGLPSDRFSAERTGGSVSTLTIQRTQQEDSAVYLCASSLASGRKYFGPGTRLTVL.

V usage is TRBV10-3 and J usage is TRBJ2-3; 8 nucleotides agree with TRBD2. CDR3 length: 14 amino acids. The ends lost 7 bases at V and 3 bases at J; junction bases unmatched: 6. The germline V gene encodes CDR1 ENHRY and CDR2 SYGVKD. The CDR3 spells CAINPGLETDTQYF. CDR3 DNA sequence: TGTGCCATCAACCCGGGACTAGAGACAGATACGCAGTATTTT.

The genes are TRBV5-1 and TRBJ2-3; 8 bases agree with TRBD1. Trimming cost V 4 bases and J 6 bases; bases outside gene matches: 10. This CDR3 comprises 15 residues. CDR1 is SGHRS, CDR2 YFSETQ, per germline. CDR3 nucleotide sequence: TGCGCCAGCAGCGAACGGACAGGGCCTGAGGATACGCAGTATTTT. This gives the protein CASSERTGPEDTQYF.

The rearrangement joins TRBV6-1 to TRBJ2-3; weak D call: TRBD1 (5 bases). Between the trimmed V and J ends, which lost 4 bases and 2 bases, there was a span of 10 bases. The CDR3 totals 14 residues. Germline V gene data show CDR1 as MNHNS and CDR2 as SASEGT. CDR3 nucleotide sequence: TGTGCCAGCAGTGGTGGGGCAGTCACAGATACGCAGTATTTT. It codes for CASSGGAVTDTQYF.

The J gene is TRBJ2-7, the V gene TRBV18; 10 positions match TRBD2. J gave up 7 bases and V 2 bases, and 8 bases lay outside the gene matches. CDR1 and CDR2 from the germline V gene are KGHSH and LQKENI. This CDR3 region has 15 residues. The DNA for the CDR3 is TGTGCCAGCTCACCAGGGGCTAGCGGGAGAGGGGAGCAGTACTTC. This codes for CASSPGASGRGEQYF.

J is TRBJ2-1 and V is TRBV6-1; 7 bases align to TRBD1. This CDR3 comprises 13 residues. CDR1 MNHNS and CDR2 SASEGT come from the germline V gene. J gave up 8 bases and V 2 bases, and 3 bases lay outside the gene matches. In nucleotides, the CDR3 is TGTGCCAGCAGTGAAAGGGGGCCTTATGAGCAGTTCTTC. Residues: CASSERGPYEQFF.

The count of this clone is one. This chain connects TRBV2 to TRBJ1-5, with 11 bases fitting TRBD1. V shed 8 bases and J 7 bases; nucleotides not matched to a gene: 4. The CDR3 covers 13 residues. Germline lookup yields CDR1 SNHLY and CDR2 FYNNEI. In DNA, the CDR3 is TGTGCCAGCGGGGGACAGGGGGTCCAGCCCCAGCATTTT. Its translation: CASGGQGVQPQHF.

The CDR3 sequence is CASSRERSSYNEQFF. The CDR3 bases are TGTGCCAGCAGCCGAGAGCGGAGCTCCTACAATGAGCAGTTCTTC. This chain links TRBV7-8 with TRBJ2-1, with D possibly being TRBD2 (5 bases). Germline lookup yields CDR1 SGHVS and CDR2 FQNEAQ. The CDR3 spans 15 residues. The V end was cut by 5 bases, the J end by 0 bases, with 11 bases between.

J is TRBJ1-1 and V is TRBV30, with D tentatively TRBD1 (6 bases). The CDR3 contains 14 residues. Germline-derived CDR1 and CDR2 are GTSNPN and SVGIG (reference sequence). The V gene lost 2 bases and the J gene lost 5 bases, with 15 bases spanning the gap. CDR3: CAWSRTERGTEAFF. The CDR3, as DNA: TGTGCCTGGAGTAGAACCGAAAGGGGGACTGAAGCTTTCTTT.

The gene calls are TRBV6-5 and TRBJ1-2, with 7 bases aligning to TRBD1. Germline V gene data show CDR1 as MNHEY and CDR2 as SVGAGI. The CDR3 contains 13 residues. V shed 6 bases, J shed 3 bases, and the junction held 4 bases outside the gene matches. In DNA form, the CDR3 reads TGTGCCAGCAGGGCGGGACAGTACTATGGCTACACCTTC. Translating gives CASRAGQYYGYTF.

The chain has TRBV9 and TRBJ2-5; 13 nucleotides align to TRBD2. This CDR3 contains 17 residues. Germline V lookup: CDR1 SGDLS, CDR2 YYNGEE. With 3 bases clipped from V and 2 bases from J, the junction kept 7 bases outside the gene matches. Here the CDR3 reads CASSETSGGAGQETQYF. As DNA, the CDR3 is TGTGCCAGCAGCGAAACTAGCGGGGGGGCTGGACAAGAGACCCAGTACTTC. Full variable domain (missing parts from reference TRBV9 and TRBJ2-5): DSGVTQTPKHLITATGQRVTLRCSPRSGDLSVYWYQQSLDQGLQFLIQYYNGEERAKGNILERFSAQQFPDLHSELNLSSLELGDSALYFCASSETSGGAGQETQYFGPGTRLLVL.

The chain joins TRBV28 to TRBJ1-2, with TRBD1 matching 12 bases. Germline V CDR1 and CDR2: MDHEN, SYDVKM. V was clipped by 6 bases and J by 4 bases; unmatched bases: 15. CDR3 length: 18 amino acids. The CDR3 DNA is TGTGCCAGCAGAACTCCGGGACAGGGGGCCATGGTGGGCTATGGCTACACCTTC. It yields the protein CASRTPGQGAMVGYGYTF.

The chain couples TRBV7-6 to TRBJ2-1; a weak D match, TRBD1 (5 bases). This CDR3 has 12 amino acids. Germline-derived CDR1 and CDR2 are SGHVS and FNYEAQ. Trimming cost V 4 bases and J 9 bases, with 10 bases left between them. DNA of the CDR3: TGTGCCAGCAGCTCAGGGTTCGGTGAGCAGTTCTTC. Amino acid sequence: CASSSGFGEQFF.

The rearrangement uses TRBV5-1 and TRBJ2-1, with 7 bases fitting TRBD2. Germline V gene sequence: CDR1 SGHRS, CDR2 YFSETQ. The V segment lost 0 bases and the J segment 5 bases; nucleotides outside the gene matches: 5. There are 15 residues in the CDR3. CDR3 region: CASSLGASGNNEQFF. The CDR3 DNA is TGCGCCAGCAGCTTGGGGGCTAGCGGCAACAATGAGCAGTTCTTC.